The rows below give T cell receptor beta chains drawn from one sample of a study of cytomegalovirus exposure and HLA in healthy donors. Data came from immunoSEQ multiplex PCR; TCRdb stores just in-frame clones and leaves some out. The table lists about 110,000 clones, 77% of them singletons. Sample: PBMCs. These TCRs come from a male donor in good health and CMV-seronegative. Both conserved end residues are part of each CDR3. The D gene is left open where the match is weak. Clone size, where shown, is once, few, many, or a class for clones that have expanded.

j_gene	v_gene	d_gene	abundance	CDR3nt	CDR3aa
TRBJ2-7	TRBV10-3	TRBD2	few	TGTGCCATCGCGGGGGGCAGCAAGACCTACGAGCAGTACTTC	CAIAGGSKTYEQYF
TRBJ2-7	TRBV10-2	-	-	TGCGCCAGCAGTTCGCCGGGAGTCCTAGTAGACGAGCAGTACTTC	CASSSPGVLVDEQYF
TRBJ1-1	TRBV15	-	-	TGTGCCACCAGCAGCTTCTCGGGGGGTTTGGACACTGAAGCTTTCTTT	CATSSFSGGLDTEAFF
TRBJ1-2	TRBV19	TRBD1	-	TGTGCCAGTAGTATTGGGACAGGGAACTATGGCTACACCTTC	CASSIGTGNYGYTF
TRBJ1-2	TRBV19	-	-	TGTGCCAGTAGTAACCTGACAGTTCGCTATGGCTACACCTTC	CASSNLTVRYGYTF
TRBJ1-6	TRBV7-9	TRBD1	-	TGTGCCAGCAGCATAGGGACAGCTAATTCACCCCTCCACTTT	CASSIGTANSPLHF
TRBJ2-7	TRBV11-2	TRBD2	few	TGTGCCAGCAGCTTTAGCGGGCCTAGATACGAGCAGTACTTC	CASSFSGPRYEQYF
TRBJ2-5	TRBV18	-	-	TGTGCCAGCTCACCTCAGCAAGAGACCCAGTACTTC	CASSPQQETQYF
TRBJ2-3	TRBV5-1	TRBD2	-	TGCGCCAGCAACGGGCGGGAGGGAAGCACAGATACGCAGTATTTT	CASNGREGSTDTQYF
TRBJ2-7	TRBV4-1	TRBD1	-	TGCGCCAGCAGCCAAGGGACAGGTCCATCCTACGAGCAGTACTTC	CASSQGTGPSYEQYF
TRBJ1-1	TRBV27	TRBD1	-	TGTGCCAGCAGTTTATCAGGCAGGGGGCCGAACACTGAAGCTTTCTTT	CASSLSGRGPNTEAFF
TRBJ2-1	TRBV9	TRBD2	-	TGTGCCAGCAGCGGGTACGGGAGGGCCTCTGGTGAGCAGTTCTTC	CASSGYGRASGEQFF
TRBJ2-1	TRBV7-9	TRBD1	-	TGTGCCAGCAGCTTAGTTCTGGGACAGGGAGTGAATGAGCAGTTCTTC	CASSLVLGQGVNEQFF
TRBJ1-4	TRBV2	TRBD1	-	TGTGCCAGCAGTGGGGACAGCTTTAATGAAAAACTGTTTTTT	CASSGDSFNEKLFF
TRBJ1-1	TRBV19	-	-	TGTGCCAGTAGTCCAGGGGCCTGGAACACTGAAGCTTTCTTT	CASSPGAWNTEAFF
TRBJ2-7	TRBV28	TRBD2	-	TGTGCGTCTGCTAGCGGGAGTAAGTACGAGCAGTACTTC	CASASGSKYEQYF
TRBJ1-2	TRBV27	TRBD1	-	TGTGCCAGCAGTCCACGACAGGGGGCAGGCTATGGCTACACCTTC	CASSPRQGAGYGYTF
TRBJ1-4	TRBV14	-	few	TGTGCCAGCAGCCGACTACAGGGAATAGAAGAAAAACTGTTTTTT	CASSRLQGIEEKLFF
TRBJ2-5	TRBV6-5	-	-	TGTGCCAGCAGTTACGGGCCCGTCGGGGAGCAGTACTTC	CASSYGPVGEQYF
TRBJ2-1	TRBV28	-	once	TGTGCCAGCAGACCAGGACAGACTTCCTACAATGAGCAGTTCTTC	CASRPGQTSYNEQFF
TRBJ1-6	TRBV5-1	-	-	TGCGCCAGCAGCCCAGGACGGACTTATAATTCACCCCTCCACTTT	CASSPGRTYNSPLHF
TRBJ2-5	TRBV11-2	-	-	TGTGCCAGCAGCTTAGATCGGACTCAAGAGACCCAGTACTTC	CASSLDRTQETQYF
TRBJ1-1	TRBV5-4	TRBD1	once	TGTGCCAGCAGCATCGGACAGGTGAACACTGAAGCTTTCTTT	CASSIGQVNTEAFF
TRBJ2-7	TRBV6-5	TRBD2	-	TGTGCCAGCAGTTACGCGGGAGGCTACGAGCAGTACTTC	CASSYAGGYEQYF
TRBJ1-5	TRBV27	-	-	TGTGCCAGCAGCCCCCGGTGGCCCCAGCATTTT	CASSPRWPQHF
TRBJ2-1	TRBV9	-	-	TGTGCCAGCAGCGTAGGGGAGTATGAGCAGTTCTTC	CASSVGEYEQFF
TRBJ2-2	TRBV5-1	TRBD1	-	TGCGCCAGCAGCTTTACAGGGGCCAACACCGGGGAGCTGTTTTTT	CASSFTGANTGELFF
TRBJ2-7	TRBV28	-	-	TGTGCCAGCACCAATCACCGGGGCGAGCAGTACTTC	CASTNHRGEQYF
TRBJ2-3	TRBV10-3	-	once	TGTGCCACCGGAGGGGAGGCGGGAAGCACAGATACGCAGTATTTT	CATGGEAGSTDTQYF
TRBJ2-1	TRBV6-5	TRBD1	-	TGTGCCAGCAGTTCCGCGGACAGGGACAATGAGCAGTTCTTC	CASSSADRDNEQFF
TRBJ2-7	TRBV6-1	-	few	TGTGCCAGCAGTGAAGCACACGGGGGCTCCTACGAGCAGTACTTC	CASSEAHGGSYEQYF
TRBJ2-5	TRBV19	-	-	TGTGCCAGTAGTACCACCGAGGAGGTGCCCCAAGAGACCCAGTACTTC	CASSTTEEVPQETQYF
TRBJ2-5	TRBV2	-	-	TGTGCCAGCAGTGAAGCGGAGCGGGAAGAGACCCAGTACTTC	CASSEAEREETQYF
TRBJ1-5	TRBV6-5	-	-	TGTGCCAGCAGTCGCGGGGATAGCAATCAGCCCCAGCATTTT	CASSRGDSNQPQHF
TRBJ2-1	TRBV11-2	TRBD2	-	TGTGCCAGCAGTTCAAGCGGGGTTCCCTACAATGAGCAGTTCTTC	CASSSSGVPYNEQFF
TRBJ2-7	TRBV4-1	TRBD2	few	TGCGCCAGCAGCCAAGATACTGGGACTAGCGGGACAACCCGACATTACGAGCAGTACTTC	CASSQDTGTSGTTRHYEQYF
TRBJ2-7	TRBV7-2	-	-	TGTGCCAGCAGCTCTTACGCCAGGCGATACGAGCAGTACTTC	CASSSYARRYEQYF
TRBJ2-5	TRBV19	TRBD2	-	TGTGCCAGTAGTATCTGGGGGAGGGGACAAGAGACCCAGTACTTC	CASSIWGRGQETQYF
TRBJ1-5	TRBV28	TRBD1	few	TGTGCCAGCAGTCCAAGGACAGGGAGCAATCAGCCCCAGCATTTT	CASSPRTGSNQPQHF
TRBJ2-7	TRBV2	TRBD1	few	TGTGCCAGCAGTGAGAAGGGGGCGGATTACGAGCAGTACTTC	CASSEKGADYEQYF